Each of the 24 T cell receptor beta chains below was sequenced from the same sample in a study of control samples from healthy donors and cancer patients. Sequenced by immunoSEQ multiplex PCR; TCRdb stores in-frame clones only, minus some. The sample includes approximately 93,000 clones, less than 90% of them seen just once. Sequencing was performed on PBMCs. The receptors come from a woman in her fifties or sixties with colorectal cancer.

This chain joins TRBV30 and TRBJ2-3; 8 bases line up with TRBD2. The junction had 3 bases not matched to a gene; V was cut back by 0 bases and J by 4 bases. CDR1 GTSNPN and CDR2 SVGIG come from the germline V gene (reference sequence). The CDR3 runs to 14 residues. CDR3 in DNA: TGTGCCTGGAGTGTCCCCGGGGGGGCAGATACGCAGTATTTT. Translating gives CAWSVPGGADTQYF.

The V gene is TRBV20-1, the J gene TRBJ2-2; a possible D gene is TRBD1 (5 bases). Germline V CDR1 and CDR2: DFQATT, SNEGSKA (reference sequence). V lost 3 bases and J 5 bases, leaving 16 bases between the germline ends. The CDR3 covers 15 residues. In nucleotides, the CDR3 is TGCAGTGCTAGTCGGCAGGGAAGAAGTACCGGGGAGCTGTTTTTT. Amino acids: CSASRQGRSTGELFF.

The rearrangement links TRBV2 to TRBJ2-5; TRBD2 matches at 8 bases. This CDR3 is built from 15 residues. Trimming cost V 4 bases and J 1 base; bases outside gene matches: 5. Per the germline V gene, CDR1 is SNHLY and CDR2 is FYNNEI. CDR3 coding DNA: TGTGCCAGCAGTGGGCACGGGACTAGCCAAGAGACCCAGTACTTC. Amino acid sequence: CASSGHGTSQETQYF.

The rearrangement uses TRBV7-2 and TRBJ1-2, with 7 bases fitting TRBD1. Germline V gene data show CDR1 as SGHTA and CDR2 as FQGNSA. The CDR3 contains 13 residues. V shed 5 bases and J 4 bases; nucleotides not matched to a gene: 4. The CDR3 loop reads CASSVGQTYGYTF. CDR3 nucleotide sequence: TGTGCCAGCAGCGTGGGACAGACCTATGGCTACACCTTC.

The V and J genes are TRBV6-5 and TRBJ1-6; maybe TRBD1 (5 bases). Trimming left V 6 bases short and J 9 bases short, with 18 bases between. This CDR3 is built from 15 residues. The V gene's germline CDR1 is MNHEY and CDR2 SVGAGI. CDR3 bases: TGTGCCAGCAGCCAGGAGTTCCCCGGGGGTTCACCCCTCCACTTT. The encoded protein is CASSQEFPGGSPLHF.

For this clone: At the DNA level, this CDR3 is encoded by other sequences in the same sample as well. The chain links TRBV12-3 or TRBV12-4 to TRBJ2-6, with D uncertain. This CDR3 region has 13 residues. The V and J ends lost 3 bases and 1 base respectively, with 1 base between them. CDR3 nucleotide sequence: TGTGCCAGCAGTTTTTCTGGGGCCAACGTCCTGACTTTC. Translation gives CASSFSGANVLTF.

The genes are TRBV3-1 (or the pseudogene TRBV3-2) and TRBJ2-7; possible D gene TRBD2, 5 bases. This CDR3 region has 15 residues. CDR1 is LGHDT and CDR2 is YNNKEL in the germline V gene (reference sequence). The V gene lost 1 base and the J gene lost 7 bases, with 17 bases spanning the gap. This CDR3 is CASSQGGLGFGEQYV. CDR3 DNA: TGTGCCAGCAGCCAAGGCGGACTTGGATTTGGAGAGCAGTACGTC.

The chain links TRBV5-1 to TRBJ1-2; 9 positions agree with TRBD1. CDR1 is SGHRS and CDR2 is YFSETQ in the germline V gene. The CDR3 spans 14 residues. J lost 5 bases, V lost 2 bases, and 4 bases had no gene match. CDR3 bases: TGCGCCAGCAGCTTTGGGACAGGGACATATGGCTACACCTTC. It is translated as CASSFGTGTYGYTF.

This clone has more than one count but fewer than ten. The DNA of the CDR3 is TGTGCCAGCAGTTTTAGGAAGAACACTGAAGCTTTCTTT. Translation: CASSFRKNTEAFF. The chain joins TRBV27 to TRBJ1-1; D gene uncertain. Trimming took 3 bases from V and 1 from J, leaving 6 bases between them. This CDR3 has 13 amino acids. Germline values: CDR1 MNHEY, CDR2 SMNVEV (reference sequence).

This clone was recorded only once. This chain joins TRBV24-1 and TRBJ1-6; perhaps TRBD1 as D (6 bases). This CDR3 is 14 amino acids long. Trimming removed 5 bases from V and 9 bases from J, with 13 bases in between. Germline CDR1 and CDR2: KGHDR and SFDVKD. CDR3: CATSAAGASSPLHF. CDR3 coding DNA: TGTGCCACCAGTGCGGCGGGGGCTAGTTCACCCCTCCACTTT.

This chain connects TRBV19 to TRBJ1-6, with 10 bases that match TRBD1. The CDR3 spans 15 residues. Per germline, CDR1 LNHDA and CDR2 SQIVND (reference sequence). Germline trimming cut 6 bases from V and 8 bases from J; bases unmatched to any gene: 7. The CDR3 protein is CASSATGTGDSPLHF. The CDR3 DNA sequence: TGTGCCAGTAGCGCCACCGGGACAGGGGATTCACCCCTCCACTTT.

The genes are TRBV18 and TRBJ2-7; TRBD1 aligns across 7 bases. The CDR3 loop spans 14 amino acids. V shed 2 bases and J 3 bases; nucleotides not matched to a gene: 4. Germline CDR1 KGHSH, CDR2 LQKENI. In DNA form, the CDR3 reads TGTGCCAGCTCACCAAGAGCAGGGGGCTACGAGCAGTACGTC. The encoded protein is CASSPRAGGYEQYV.

The chain couples TRBV5-8 to TRBJ2-1; D uncertain. V was shortened by 0 bases and J by 0 bases, with 4 bases between the two germline ends. CDR3 length: 14 residues. Per the germline V gene, CDR1 is SGHTS and CDR2 is YDEGEE. The chain's CDR3 is CASSLGNSYNEQFF. CDR3 DNA: TGTGCCAGCAGCTTGGGGAACTCCTACAATGAGCAGTTCTTC.

The rearrangement uses TRBV19 and TRBJ2-2; D is ambiguous. This CDR3 has 13 residues. Between the trimmed V and J ends, which lost 3 bases and 1 base, there was a span of 3 bases. Germline CDR1 reads LNHDA; CDR2 reads SQIVND (reference sequence). CDR3 region: CASSIWNTGELFF. CDR3 DNA: TGTGCCAGTAGTATCTGGAACACCGGGGAGCTGTTTTTT.

This clone was seen once. V usage is TRBV28 and J usage is TRBJ1-5; D is unclear. CDR1 and CDR2 from the germline V gene are MDHEN and SYDVKM. The CDR3 runs 14 residues. V lost 11 bases and J 4 bases, leaving 18 bases between the germline ends. The DNA for the CDR3 is TGTGCCTCGGGCCGGGTGCCTGGTAATCAGCCCCAGCATTTT. It yields the protein CASGRVPGNQPQHF.

This chain connects TRBV18 to TRBJ1-4; TRBD1 aligns across 7 bases. V was pared by 2 bases and J by 8 bases, with 8 bases of the junction left unmatched. There are 15 residues in the CDR3. Germline V gene data show CDR1 as KGHSH and CDR2 as LQKENI. The CDR3, as DNA: TGTGCCAGCTCACCAGCAGGGGGTGTATTCGAAAAACTGTTTTTT. This gives the protein CASSPAGGVFEKLFF.

The chain couples TRBV6-2 or TRBV6-3 to TRBJ2-3, with D maybe TRBD2 (6 bases). Looked up from germline, CDR1 is MNHEY and CDR2 is SVGEGT. V dropped 2 bases and J dropped 1 base, with 10 bases sitting between them. The CDR3 has 15 residues. The CDR3 DNA sequence: TGTGCCAGCAGTTACGAGGGAGGCCGCACAGATACGCAGTATTTT. Protein product: CASSYEGGRTDTQYF.

The rearrangement uses TRBV12-5 and TRBJ1-2; D unresolved. The V and J ends lost 0 bases and 7 bases respectively, with 15 bases between them. Germline lookup yields CDR1 LGHNT and CDR2 FRNRAP. The CDR3 sequence is 15 residues long. CDR3 sequence: CASGLVPLAWGGYTF. CDR3 DNA: TGTGCTAGTGGTTTGGTACCCCTTGCTTGGGGTGGCTACACCTTC. Full variable domain (outside the CDR3, taken from reference TRBV12-5 and TRBJ1-2): DARVTQTPRHKVTEMGQEVTMRCQPILGHNTVFWYRQTMMQGLELLAYFRNRAPLDDSGMPKDRFSAEMPDATLATLKIQPSEPRDSAVYFCASGLVPLAWGGYTFGSGTRLTVV.

The V and J genes are TRBV5-1 and TRBJ1-2; 9 nucleotides match TRBD1. Germline V gene lookup returns CDR1 SGHRS and CDR2 YFSETQ. CDR3 length: 15 amino acids. J was trimmed by 5 bases and V by 3 bases; bases with no gene match: 8. The CDR3 loop reads CASSSGQGDWYGYTF. The CDR3, as DNA: TGCGCCAGCAGCTCGGGACAGGGAGATTGGTATGGCTACACCTTC. Supplemented by reference TRBV5-1 and TRBJ1-2, the full variable domain reads KAGVTQTPRYLIKTRGQQVTLSCSPISGHRSVSWYQQTPGQGLQFLFEYFSETQRNKGNFPGRFSGRQFSNSRSEMNVSTLELGDSALYLCASSSGQGDWYGYTFGSGTRLTVV.

The chain links TRBV10-2 to TRBJ1-2; 8 bases match TRBD1. The CDR3 has 14 amino acids. Trimming removed 6 bases from V and 5 bases from J; junction bases left unmatched: 8. Germline V gene sequence: CDR1 WSHSY, CDR2 SAAADI. This CDR3 reads CASRNTGGGYGYTF. CDR3 bases: TGCGCCAGCAGAAACACAGGGGGAGGGTATGGCTACACCTTC.

This clone was picked up one time. The chain combines TRBV3-1 (or the pseudogene TRBV3-2) with TRBJ1-6, with D perhaps TRBD1 (6 bases). From germline, CDR1 is LGHDT and CDR2 YNNKEL (reference sequence). The V gene lost 2 bases and the J gene lost 6 bases, with 8 bases spanning the gap. The CDR3 sequence is 14 residues long. The CDR3 region has the DNA TGTGCCAGCAGCCAACAGGGGTTTAATTCACCCCTCCACTTT. It encodes CASSQQGFNSPLHF.

This clone appeared once. The V call is TRBV10-3, the J call TRBJ2-3; 12 nucleotides match TRBD2. The CDR3 loop spans 15 amino acids. The germline CDR1 and CDR2 sequences are ENHRY and SYGVKD. V dropped 9 bases and J dropped 0; count of bases not matched to a gene: 4. The DNA of the CDR3 is TGTGCCATTACGACTAGCGGGGGAAGCACAGATACGCAGTATTTT. Protein: CAITTSGGSTDTQYF.

CDR3 amino acids: CASSYTGSGTTEAFF. As DNA, the CDR3 is TGTGCCAGCAGTTACACGGGATCCGGGACAACTGAAGCTTTCTTT. The chain employs TRBV6-5 and TRBJ1-1; TRBD1 is a possible D gene (6 bases). With 2 bases removed from V and 5 bases from J, the gap between germline ends came to 15 bases. This CDR3 is built from 15 residues. Germline V gene lookup returns CDR1 MNHEY and CDR2 SVGAGI.

This chain links TRBV4-1 with TRBJ2-1; TRBD1 matches 7 bases. Germline values: CDR1 MGHRA, CDR2 YSYEKL. The CDR3 is 16 residues long. After removal of 0 bases from V and 8 bases from J, the junction contained 10 bases not matched to a gene. The CDR3: CASSQESKGAPYEQFF. For the CDR3, the DNA is TGCGCCAGCAGCCAAGAATCGAAGGGGGCGCCGTATGAGCAGTTCTTC.